What follows are 18 T cell receptor beta chains derived from one specimen sequenced in a study of T cell changes during pregnancy in multiple sclerosis. Sequencing was performed with immunoSEQ multiplex PCR; in TCRdb, only in-frame clones are kept and a portion is missing. The repertoire holds about 42,000 clones, 84% seen once, with around 0.6% in the top ten. This specimen consisted of CD4+ T cells from peripheral blood mononuclear cells, obtained before pregnancy. These receptors were taken from a female donor with multiple sclerosis, enrolled in a pregnancy study.

The rearrangement uses TRBV4-2 and TRBJ2-7, with 8 nucleotides matching TRBD2. CDR1 and CDR2 (germline): LGHNA, YNFKEQ. J gave up 0 bases and V 5 bases, and 3 bases lay outside the gene matches. The CDR3 is made up of 14 amino acids. CDR3 residues: CASSAREGSYEQYF. The CDR3 DNA is TGTGCCAGCAGCGCCCGGGAGGGCTCCTACGAGCAGTACTTC.

The chain recombines TRBV19 with TRBJ1-1, with D perhaps TRBD1 (5 bases). The CDR3 covers 17 residues. CDR1 LNHDA and CDR2 SQIVND come from the germline V gene (reference sequence). V was cut by 4 bases and J by 0 bases, with 18 bases left in between. The CDR3 is CASSTPQGAGLNTEAFF. CDR3 DNA sequence: TGTGCCAGTAGTACCCCCCAGGGTGCGGGGTTGAACACTGAAGCTTTCTTT.

This clone came up once. This sequence joins TRBV10-1 and TRBJ2-7, with 7 bases aligning to TRBD2. V lost 0 bases to trimming and J lost 4 bases; unmatched junction nucleotides: 12. Germline CDR1 is WNHNN and CDR2 is SYGVQD (reference sequence). The CDR3 sequence is 17 residues long. CDR3 protein: CASSESASYGLVYEQYF. The CDR3 DNA follows: TGCGCCAGCAGTGAGTCTGCGAGTTATGGACTAGTATACGAGCAGTACTTC.

Only one count was recorded for this clone. The CDR3 here is CASETRSRGLSVLSNQPQHF. In DNA form, the CDR3 reads TGCGCCAGCGAAACAAGGTCTCGGGGGTTGTCAGTCCTGAGCAATCAGCCCCAGCATTTT. This chain links TRBV10-1 with TRBJ1-5; D might be TRBD1 (5 bases). Germline-derived CDR1 and CDR2 are WNHNN and SYGVQD (reference sequence). The CDR3 length is 20 residues. Deletions cut 8 bases from V and 1 base from J, with 30 bases between.

The chain employs TRBV5-5 and TRBJ1-2, with 8 bases fitting TRBD1. V lost 4 bases and J lost 8; bases outside the gene matches: 7. The germline V gene encodes CDR1 SGHKS and CDR2 YYEKEE (reference sequence). The CDR3 consists of 13 residues. CDR3 in amino acids: CASSGWTGYGYTF. In DNA, the CDR3 is TGTGCCAGCAGCGGATGGACAGGGTACGGCTACACCTTC.

This clone appeared once. V usage is TRBV28 and J usage is TRBJ1-1, with D perhaps TRBD1 (6 bases). V was shortened by 5 bases and J by 4 bases, with 17 bases between the two germline ends. Germline lookup yields CDR1 MDHEN and CDR2 SYDVKM. CDR3 length: 15 amino acids. DNA of the CDR3: TGTGCCAGCAGTAGAAAATCCCTACAGGGCACTGAAGCTTTCTTT. It specifies CASSRKSLQGTEAFF. The full variable domain, in which reference TRBV28 and TRBJ1-1 provide the parts outside the CDR3, is DVKVTQSSRYLVKRTGEKVFLECVQDMDHENMFWYRQDPGLGLRLIYFSYDVKMKEKGDIPEGYSVSREKKERFSLILESASTNQTSMYLCASSRKSLQGTEAFFGQGTRLTVV.

V usage is TRBV10-3 and J usage is TRBJ1-6; 7 bases align to TRBD1. This CDR3 has 16 residues. In germline, CDR1 is ENHRY, CDR2 SYGVKD. The junction had 11 bases not matched to a gene; V was cut back by 3 bases and J by 9 bases. CDR3 loop: CAISDQRQGVVSPLHF. CDR3 DNA sequence: TGTGCCATCAGTGACCAAAGACAGGGCGTAGTTTCACCCCTCCACTTT.

The chain has TRBV6-5 and TRBJ1-5, with unresolved D. The CDR3 loop spans 13 amino acids. Germline V gene lookup returns CDR1 MNHEY and CDR2 SVGAGI. V was pared by 8 bases and J by 4 bases, with 12 bases between. This CDR3 is CASRVTQNQPQHF. The CDR3 nucleotides read TGTGCCAGCCGGGTGACTCAGAATCAGCCCCAGCATTTT.

The chain carries TRBV5-1 and TRBJ1-4, with D possibly matching TRBD1 (6 bases). Trimming stripped 0 bases from V and 8 bases from J, with 8 bases between. This CDR3 has 13 residues. The germline V gene has CDR1 SGHRS and CDR2 YFSETQ. The DNA for the CDR3 is TGCGCCAGCAGCTTGGGGCAGGGGGAAAAACTGTTTTTT. It yields the protein CASSLGQGEKLFF. The full variable domain, completed using reference TRBV5-1 and TRBJ1-4, is KAGVTQTPRYLIKTRGQQVTLSCSPISGHRSVSWYQQTPGQGLQFLFEYFSETQRNKGNFPGRFSGRQFSNSRSEMNVSTLELGDSALYLCASSLGQGEKLFFGSGTQLSVL.

This chain links TRBV29-1 with TRBJ1-2; 7 nucleotides agree with TRBD1. Germline V gives CDR1 SQVTM, CDR2 ANQGSEA. J lost 4 bases, V lost 4 bases, and 9 bases had no gene match. The CDR3 loop spans 14 amino acids. The CDR3, as DNA: TGCAGCGTTGTCAGACAGGGAACTATCTATGGCTACACCTTC. It encodes CSVVRQGTIYGYTF. The full variable domain, its missing parts supplied by reference TRBV29-1 and TRBJ1-2, is SAVISQKPSRDICQRGTSLTIQCQVDSQVTMMFWYRQQPGQSLTLIATANQGSEATYESGFVIDKFPISRPNLTFSTLTVSNMSPEDSSIYLCSVVRQGTIYGYTFGSGTRLTVV.

The chain carries TRBV19 and TRBJ2-2, with D perhaps matching TRBD1 (8 bases). CDR3 size: 17 residues. CDR1 is LNHDA and CDR2 is SQIVND in the germline V gene (reference sequence). Trimming pared 0 bases from V and 6 bases from J, leaving 17 bases between. The CDR3 loop is CASSIDVWTGRAGELFF. The CDR3 DNA is TGTGCCAGTAGTATAGATGTATGGACAGGGAGGGCCGGGGAGCTGTTTTTT.

The rearrangement uses TRBV5-1 and TRBJ1-2, with TRBD1 matching 8 bases. Trimming took 0 bases from V and 8 from J; bases not matched to a gene: 6. Per the germline V gene, CDR1 is SGHRS and CDR2 is YFSETQ. The CDR3 loop spans 14 amino acids. The CDR3 DNA follows: TGCGCCAGCAGCTTGGAAGGACAGGGCTTCGGCTACACCTTC. This gives the protein CASSLEGQGFGYTF.

This rearrangement joins TRBV5-6 to TRBJ1-3; D unclear. The germline V and J ends were trimmed by 4 bases and 0 bases, with 8 bases remaining between them. The length of the CDR3 is 14 residues. The germline V gene has CDR1 SGHDT and CDR2 YYEEEE. CDR3 protein: CASSPYSSGNTIYF. The DNA of the CDR3 is TGTGCCAGCAGCCCCTACAGCTCTGGAAACACCATATATTTT.

This sequence joins TRBV10-3 and TRBJ2-7; TRBD1 matches at 8 bases. The germline gives CDR1 ENHRY, CDR2 SYGVKD. V shed 7 bases, J shed 0 bases, and the junction held 8 bases outside the gene matches. CDR3 length: 15 amino acids. CDR3 sequence: CAITSGDRSSYEQYF. The CDR3 nucleotides read TGTGCCATCACATCCGGGGACAGGAGCTCCTACGAGCAGTACTTC.

By proportion, this clone is medium-sized (0.01 to 0.1%). This rearrangement joins TRBV14 to TRBJ2-3; tentative D call: TRBD2 (6 bases). Germline assignment: CDR1 SGHDN and CDR2 FVKESK. This CDR3 has 18 residues. Trimming left V 3 bases short and J 1 base short, with 20 bases between. The CDR3 DNA is TGTGCCAGCAGCCATCGTTCCGCGGGGCTAGGGCGCACAGATACGCAGTATTTT. As protein: CASSHRSAGLGRTDTQYF.

This clone appeared a single time. V usage is TRBV5-5 and J usage is TRBJ2-5, with 7 positions matching TRBD1. The J segment lost 1 base and the V segment lost 3 bases, leaving 3 bases of the junction unmatched. CDR1 SGHKS and CDR2 YYEKEE come from the germline V gene (reference sequence). The CDR3 has 14 residues. CDR3 bases: TGTGCCAGCAGCTCGGGACAGTCCCAAGAGACCCAGTACTTC. It is translated as CASSSGQSQETQYF.

V usage is TRBV7-2 and J usage is TRBJ2-7; TRBD2 aligns across 12 bases. V gave up 3 bases and J gave up 2 bases; unmatched junction bases: 5. Looked up from germline, CDR1 is SGHTA and CDR2 is FQGNSA. The CDR3 length is 16 residues. Here the CDR3 DNA reads TGTGCCAGCAGCTTGGCGACTAGCGGGGGAGCCTACGAGCAGTACTTC. It specifies CASSLATSGGAYEQYF.

The chain joins TRBV19 to TRBJ1-1; 7 positions match TRBD1. J lost 9 bases, V lost 5 bases, and 9 bases had no gene match. The CDR3 length is 13 residues. Germline V CDR1 and CDR2: LNHDA, SQIVND (reference sequence). CDR3 region: CASSSESGGKAFF. Here the CDR3 DNA reads TGTGCCAGTAGTTCTGAATCAGGGGGAAAAGCTTTCTTT.